This T cell receptor (beta chain) came from a study of blood T cell repertoires in COVID-19. Looked up from germline, CDR1 is SGHNT and CDR2 is YYREEE (reference sequence). This CDR3 comprises 15 residues. V trimming: 7 bases; J trimming: 8 bases; junction bases outside the gene matches: 15. Clones were read by immunoSEQ multiplex PCR, and TCRdb kept only the in-frame ones, dropping some. The sample includes about 260,000 clones, around 84% seen only once; the top ten take around 4.1%. The TCR originated in a young man with acute COVID-19. The source material was PBMCs or T cells enriched from blood (not recorded which). This chain joins TRBV5-4 and TRBJ2-1, with TRBD1 matching 7 bases. The chain's CDR3 is CASDVGGTLEDEQFF. CDR3 nucleotides: TGTGCCAGCGACGTAGGGGGCACGCTAGAGGATGAGCAGTTCTTC.